This TCR beta chain was recorded in a study of blood T cell repertoires in COVID-19. Study-wide background: From the United States, Italy and Spain came samples of acute and convalescent COVID-19. T cells, B-cell-depleted T cells, or PBMCs supplied cDNA or gDNA.

CDR3 length: 16 residues. Germline CDR1 SEHNR, CDR2 FQNEAQ (reference sequence). Trimming took 5 bases from V and 0 from J, leaving 15 bases between them. Original handling: Researchers report that nucleated cell counts were estimated from reference gene primer amplification. Method: immunoSEQ multiplex PCR; TCRdb's copy keeps in-frame clones and lacks some. That table supplies the V and J calls and clone size; D and trimming were determined from the DNA. The table records approximately 85,000 clones, 89% of them present only once. The sample comprised peripheral blood. The chain is built from TRBV7-9 and TRBJ2-3, with D tentatively TRBD2 (6 bases). The clonotype comes from a man aged 50 to 60 with acute or convalescent COVID-19. The CDR3 spells CASSQGGAWSTDTQYF. In DNA form, the CDR3 reads TGTGCCAGCAGCCAAGGAGGGGCGTGGAGCACAGATACGCAGTATTTT.